This is a list of T cell receptor beta chains from one sample in a study of blood T cell repertoires in COVID-19. Generated by immunoSEQ multiplex PCR, the TCRdb table keeps only in-frame clones and is missing some. This table holds some 460,000 clones, roughly nine tenths found once. Sequenced material: PBMCs or T cells enriched from blood (not recorded which). Receptor source: a woman between 18 and 29 years old who had recovered from COVID-19. CDR3s include the opening cysteine and the closing phenylalanine or tryptophan. D genes are given only for firm matches. Some rows mark clone size as missing; the rest say once, few, many or name a class of expanded clone.

J gene,D gene,clone size,V gene,CDR3 DNA,CDR3 protein
TRBJ1-2,-,-,TRBV10-3,TGTGCCAGTCGAACCCCACAGGGTCACTATGGCTACACCTTC,CASRTPQGHYGYTF
TRBJ1-2,-,-,TRBV12-5,TGTGCTAGTGGTTTCCCGGACTTTCACGGGGGCTACACCTTC,CASGFPDFHGGYTF
TRBJ2-1,-,-,TRBV3-1/TRBV3-2,TGTGCCAGCACCTCTCGGGAGAAAATCTTATTAGGGTTCTTC,CASTSREKILLGFF
TRBJ1-6,-,-,TRBV7-2,TGTGCCAGCAGCTTTCGGAATTCACCCCTCCACTTT,CASSFRNSPLHF
TRBJ2-5,-,-,TRBV12-5,TGTGCCACGACTAGAGCGTACCAAGAGACCCAGTACTTC,CATTRAYQETQYF
TRBJ2-3,TRBD2,-,TRBV3-1/TRBV3-2,TGTGCCAGCAGCCATGAAGAAGGCGGGGGTAGGAGCACAGATACGCAGTATTTT,CASSHEEGGGRSTDTQYF
TRBJ2-7,TRBD1,-,TRBV7-9,TGTGTTGAGGGACAGGAGAACTACGAGCAGTACTTC,CVEGQENYEQYF
TRBJ1-1,TRBD1,once,TRBV6-5,TGTGCCAGCAGGATACGGGGGACAGGGGCCCAAGCTTTCTTT,CASRIRGTGAQAFF
TRBJ1-4,TRBD1,-,TRBV7-2,TGTGCCAGCAGCTTCAAGACAGGGGGGAATGAAAAACTGTTTTTT,CASSFKTGGNEKLFF
TRBJ2-5,-,-,TRBV19,TGTGCCAGTAGTATCTCCCCCGAGGAGACCCAGTACTTC,CASSISPEETQYF
TRBJ1-2,TRBD1,-,TRBV24-1,TGTGCCACCAGTGAATCCGGGACAGTCTATGGCTACACCTTC,CATSESGTVYGYTF
TRBJ1-2,-,-,TRBV24-1,TGTGCCACCAGTGACCCAGACAGAAACTATGGCTACACCTTC,CATSDPDRNYGYTF
TRBJ1-6,-,-,TRBV3-1/TRBV3-2,TGTGCCAGCGGGGTATGGGACATTTCACCCCTCCACTTT,CASGVWDISPLHF
TRBJ1-2,-,-,TRBV5-6,TGTGCCAGCAGAGGAATAGGGGATGTAGGCTACACCTTC,CASRGIGDVGYTF